Reported below is one T cell receptor (beta chain). The record originates from a study of blood T cell repertoires in COVID-19. V lost 2 bases and J lost 3, with 13 bases in between. Germline assignment: CDR1 MNHEY and CDR2 SVGAGI. The CDR3 has 15 amino acids. Libraries were prepared by immunoSEQ multiplex PCR; TCRdb keeps only in-frame clonotypes and omits some of them. The table records about 370,000 clones, 75% to 90% of them present only once. Individuals aged about 18 to 90 years were recruited from roughly 22 US areas. Recovery among Cohort 3 donors was established by two negative PCRs, clearance, or symptom resolution.

Sequenced material: PBMCs or T cells enriched from blood (not recorded which). J is TRBJ1-1 and V is TRBV6-5; D may be TRBD1 (6 bases). The sequence was obtained from a man aged 18 to 30 who had recovered from COVID-19. CDR3 DNA sequence: TGTGCCAGCAGTTACGGCGGGGGGGGGCACACTGAAGCTTTCTTT. Residues: CASSYGGGGHTEAFF.